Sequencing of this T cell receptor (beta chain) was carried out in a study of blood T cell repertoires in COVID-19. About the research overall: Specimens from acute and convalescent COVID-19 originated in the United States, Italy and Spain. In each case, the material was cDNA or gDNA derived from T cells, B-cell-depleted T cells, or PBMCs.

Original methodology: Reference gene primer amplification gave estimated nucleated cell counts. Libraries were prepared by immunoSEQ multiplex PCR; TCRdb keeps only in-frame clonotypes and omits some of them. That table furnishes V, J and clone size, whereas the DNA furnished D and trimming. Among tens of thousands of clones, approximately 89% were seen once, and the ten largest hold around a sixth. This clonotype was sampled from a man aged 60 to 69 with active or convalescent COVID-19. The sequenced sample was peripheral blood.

DNA of the CDR3: TGTGCCAGCAGCGTAGGTCCGACTAGCGGCTACGAGCAGTACTTC. Protein: CASSVGPTSGYEQYF. The genes are TRBV9 and TRBJ2-7; TRBD2 matches at 9 bases. The CDR3 runs 15 residues. The V and J ends lost 0 bases and 3 bases, in that order; junction bases with no gene match: 4. CDR1 is SGDLS and CDR2 is YYNGEE in the germline V gene.